This is a list of T cell receptor beta chains from one sample in a study of blood T cell repertoires in COVID-19. Here immunoSEQ multiplex PCR was the method, and the copy in TCRdb shows in-frame clones only, minus some. Of 95,000 to 150,000 clones listed, around 85% were seen once; the top ten hold 15% to 20%. Sequenced sample: peripheral blood. Receptors were obtained from a man aged 25 to 45 with COVID-19, enrolled during active disease. CDR3s include the opening cysteine and the closing phenylalanine or tryptophan. A D gene is named only where the DNA matches it firmly. Size is stated for part of the rows, as once, few or many counts, or as a class when the clone is expanded.

j_call v_call d_call clone_size cdr3_aa cdr3_nt
TRBJ2-1 TRBV7-3 TRBD2 . CASRRTSGSFEQFF TGTGCCAGCAGGAGGACTAGCGGGAGTTTTGAGCAGTTCTTC
TRBJ2-3 TRBV7-2 TRBD2 . CASSPLAGVRTDTQYF TGTGCCAGCAGCCCTCTAGCGGGGGTTCGCACAGATACGCAGTATTTT
TRBJ2-6 TRBV6-1 . . CASSEDSSGANVLTF TGTGCCAGCAGTGAAGACAGCTCTGGGGCCAACGTCCTGACTTTC
TRBJ2-2 TRBV4-1 . . CASSQPGHSTGELFF TGCGCCAGCAGCCAACCGGGACACTCAACCGGGGAGCTGTTTTTT
TRBJ2-1 TRBV10-1 TRBD1 . CARERQGGSYNEQFF TGCGCCAGAGAACGACAGGGTGGATCCTACAATGAGCAGTTCTTC
TRBJ2-5 TRBV2 TRBD2 . CASSPEAGLGETQYF TGTGCCAGCAGTCCCGAAGCGGGACTAGGGGAGACCCAGTACTTC
TRBJ1-5 TRBV4-1 . . CASSQPRGGRFYSNQPQHF TGCGCCAGCAGCCAACCGCGAGGCGGTCGCTTCTATAGCAATCAGCCCCAGCATTTT
TRBJ2-3 TRBV11-3 TRBD1 . CASSRTGPDTQYF TGTGCCAGCAGCCGGACAGGGCCAGATACGCAGTATTTT
TRBJ1-2 TRBV3-1/TRBV3-2 . . CASSQTGNYGYTF TGTGCCAGCAGCCAAACAGGGAACTATGGCTACACCTTC
TRBJ1-4 TRBV29-1 . . CSASNTRTNEKLFF TGCAGCGCCTCAAATACGAGGACTAATGAAAAACTGTTTTTT
TRBJ2-1 TRBV6-5 TRBD1 . CASGGQGRSYNEQFF TGTGCCAGCGGAGGACAGGGGAGATCCTACAATGAGCAGTTCTTC
TRBJ2-3 TRBV2 . . CASTPQSAPRDTQYF TGTGCCAGCACTCCTCAAAGCGCCCCCAGAGATACGCAGTATTTT
TRBJ2-7 TRBV5-1 TRBD1 once CASSIQQGAAYEQYF TGCGCCAGCAGCATTCAACAGGGGGCGGCCTACGAGCAGTACTTC
TRBJ2-1 TRBV3-1/TRBV3-2 TRBD2 . CASSQDWVGGFYNEQFF TGTGCCAGCAGCCAAGATTGGGTGGGGGGGTTCTACAATGAGCAGTTCTTC
TRBJ2-2 TRBV13 . . CASSSRNTGELFF TGTGCCAGCAGCTCGAGAAACACCGGGGAGCTGTTTTTT
TRBJ2-1 TRBV13 . . CASSLEAGNAYNEQFF TGTGCCAGCAGCTTAGAGGCAGGTAATGCCTACAATGAGCAGTTCTTC
TRBJ2-7 TRBV28 TRBD1 once CAAQAGTGTYEQYF TGTGCAGCCCAGGCCGGGACAGGGACCTACGAGCAGTACTTC
TRBJ2-5 TRBV4-1 . many CASSPYRVPKETQYF TGCGCCAGCAGCCCCTACAGGGTCCCAAAAGAGACCCAGTACTTC
TRBJ2-7 TRBV18 . . CASSLVGGTYEQYF TGTGCCAGCTCTCTCGTCGGGGGAACCTACGAGCAGTACTTC
TRBJ1-2 TRBV4-3 . . CASSQDYQRPYGYTF TGCGCCAGCAGCCAAGATTACCAGCGCCCATATGGCTACACCTTC
TRBJ1-1 TRBV4-3 TRBD1 . CASSQGDSNEAFF TGCGCCAGCAGCCAAGGGGACAGCAATGAAGCTTTCTTT
TRBJ2-1 TRBV11-3 TRBD2 once CASSLEAGGPNEQFF TGTGCCAGCAGCTTAGAAGCGGGAGGGCCGAATGAGCAGTTCTTC
TRBJ2-3 TRBV4-3 TRBD1 . CASSQQGANTDTQYF TGCGCCAGCAGCCAGCAGGGGGCTAACACAGATACGCAGTATTTT
TRBJ1-6 TRBV4-1 . . CASSPLGWENSPLHF TGCGCCAGCAGCCCCCTAGGTTGGGAGAATTCACCCCTCCACTTT
TRBJ1-4 TRBV28 . . CASSLVGEDEKLFF TGTGCCAGCAGTTTGGTCGGGGAGGATGAAAAACTGTTTTTT
TRBJ2-7 TRBV6-4 TRBD1 few CASSDTTGDIDDEQYF TGTGCCAGCAGTGACACGACAGGGGATATTGACGACGAGCAGTACTTC
TRBJ2-3 TRBV4-1 . . CASSQATSWRVITDTQYF TGCGCCAGCAGCCAAGCTACATCGTGGAGGGTTATAACAGATACGCAGTATTTT
TRBJ1-2 TRBV9 TRBD1 . CASSVLPGQGNYGYTF TGTGCCAGCAGCGTACTCCCGGGACAGGGGAACTATGGCTACACCTTC
TRBJ1-5 TRBV2 . . CASSTRIESQHF TGTGCCAGCAGCACCCGAATTGAGTCCCAGCATTTT
TRBJ2-4 TRBV28 . once CASSFVRNIQYF TGTGCCAGCAGTTTTGTTAGAAACATTCAGTACTTC
TRBJ1-3 TRBV6-5 . . CASIDRGSSGNTIYF TGTGCCAGCATCGATAGGGGGAGTTCTGGAAACACCATATATTTT
TRBJ2-7 TRBV7-8 TRBD1 . CASSPRSTGTGMDEQYF TGTGCCAGCAGCCCCCGGAGCACCGGGACAGGGATGGACGAGCAGTACTTC
TRBJ2-7 TRBV5-1 TRBD1 . CASSLIRDSVTYEQYF TGCGCCAGCAGCCTAATCCGGGACAGCGTTACCTACGAGCAGTACTTC
TRBJ2-1 TRBV29-1 . once CSLRRQGQSEQFF TGCAGCCTTCGGCGCCAGGGGCAGAGTGAGCAGTTCTTC
TRBJ1-2 TRBV5-6 . . CASSFVGNDRGYTF TGTGCCAGCAGCTTTGTAGGCAACGACAGGGGCTACACCTTC
TRBJ1-2 TRBV6-5 TRBD1 . CASSKQGAWYGYTF TGTGCCAGCAGTAAACAGGGGGCATGGTATGGCTACACCTTC
TRBJ1-2 TRBV28 . . CASSYNVPRDGYTF TGTGCCAGCAGTTACAACGTCCCGAGGGATGGCTACACCTTC
TRBJ1-5 TRBV5-1 TRBD1 . CASSVVPGQGNQPQHF TGCGCCAGCAGCGTGGTACCAGGACAGGGGAATCAGCCCCAGCATTTT
TRBJ2-1 TRBV30 TRBD1 . CAWSVSGGAHNEQFF TGTGCCTGGAGTGTATCAGGGGGCGCTCACAATGAGCAGTTCTTC
TRBJ2-5 TRBV5-4 TRBD2 . CASSTQGLAGRETQYF TGTGCCAGCAGCACCCAGGGACTAGCGGGGAGAGAGACCCAGTACTTC
TRBJ1-3 TRBV10-2 TRBD1 . CASQDSWGTGISGNTIYF TGCGCCAGCCAAGATAGCTGGGGGACAGGGATTTCTGGAAACACCATATATTTT
TRBJ2-7 TRBV5-4 TRBD1 . CASSRGQVYEQYF TGTGCCAGCAGCCGAGGACAGGTATACGAGCAGTACTTC
TRBJ1-5 TRBV3-1/TRBV3-2 TRBD1 once CASSNWTGARPQHF TGTGCCAGCAGCAACTGGACAGGGGCGAGGCCCCAGCATTTT
TRBJ2-5 TRBV11-3 TRBD1 . CASSSMYPDRGLPETQYF TGTGCCAGCAGTTCGATGTACCCAGACAGGGGGCTTCCGGAGACCCAGTACTTC
TRBJ2-7 TRBV28 . . CASSLQSSYEQYF TGTGCCAGCAGTTTGCAGTCCTCCTACGAGCAGTACTTC
TRBJ2-4 TRBV4-3 TRBD2 . CASSQDTERLAGGLAKNIQYF TGCGCCAGCAGCCAAGATACTGAGAGACTAGCGGGGGGGCTAGCCAAAAACATTCAGTACTTC
TRBJ1-5 TRBV15 . once CATSREARRWGEPQHF TGTGCCACCAGCAGAGAAGCGAGACGGTGGGGGGAGCCCCAGCATTTT
TRBJ1-2 TRBV28 TRBD1 . CASSAGTVVVDGYTF TGTGCCAGCAGTGCCGGGACAGTTGTTGTTGATGGCTACACCTTC
TRBJ2-3 TRBV10-2 . . CASSDGLGVATDTQYF TGCGCCAGCAGTGACGGCCTAGGTGTGGCCACAGATACGCAGTATTTT
TRBJ2-7 TRBV24-1 TRBD1 once CATSDAIGQDEQYF TGTGCCACCAGTGATGCGATTGGACAGGACGAGCAGTACTTC
TRBJ2-3 TRBV9 . . CASSVGDQSTDTQYF TGTGCCAGCAGCGTGGGAGACCAAAGCACAGATACGCAGTATTTT
TRBJ2-5 TRBV5-7 . . CASSLLEDPTLGQETQYF TGTGCCAGCAGCTTGTTGGAGGACCCAACTCTGGGGCAAGAGACCCAGTACTTC
TRBJ1-2 TRBV29-1 . . CSVELADFFNYGYTF TGCAGCGTTGAGTTGGCCGATTTTTTTAACTATGGCTACACCTTC
TRBJ2-7 TRBV5-4 . . CASSFGQPIPSEQYF TGTGCCAGCAGCTTTGGACAGCCGATTCCTAGCGAGCAGTACTTC
TRBJ2-7 TRBV11-2 TRBD1 few CASSLGQGDIYEQYF TGTGCCAGCAGCTTGGGACAGGGGGACATCTACGAGCAGTACTTC
TRBJ2-1 TRBV3-1/TRBV3-2 TRBD2 . CASSQWTSGGHPCHEQFF TGTGCCAGCAGCCAATGGACTAGCGGGGGGCATCCGTGCCATGAGCAGTTCTTC